This T cell receptor (beta chain) was profiled in a study of T cell repertoires in cytomegalovirus infection. Across the study: Indications of both CMV infection and matching HLA type were provided by public TCR beta signatures. Whole-study findings and limits: In two of eight donors, the top clonotype was HLA-C-restricted CMV-specific. Summed frequency of public TCR beta families distinguished CMV carriers with the relevant HLA.

The germline CDR1 and CDR2 sequences are SGHTA and FQGNSA. The CDR3 contains 16 residues. V dropped 4 bases and J dropped 2; count of bases not matched to a gene: 8. This clonotype has a count of ten or more. What it binds is unknown. TCRdb passed the reads through MiXCR, listing each CDR3 protein once. The table has about 190,000 distinct CDR3 sequences, roughly 9% seen once. This TCR came from a human donor in good health (CMV status not recorded). Some clones in this sample may be carry-over from other donors' samples. The sequenced sample consisted of PBMCs. This chain links TRBV7-2 with TRBJ2-7; TRBD2 matches 10 bases. CDR3 amino acids: CASSSTAGGPPYEQYF. In DNA, the CDR3 is TGTGCCAGCAGCTCCACAGCGGGAGGGCCCCCCTACGAGCAGTACTTC.